These 14 T cell receptor beta chains came from one sample sequenced in a study of blood T cell repertoires in COVID-19. The protocol was immunoSEQ multiplex PCR, while the TCRdb copy is restricted to in-frame clones and leaves out a portion. The table lists approximately 120,000 clones, roughly 83% of them singletons, with about 18% in the top ten. Sequencing used peripheral blood. The receptors derive from a woman aged 55-69 years with acute or convalescent COVID-19.

The chain has TRBV30 and TRBJ1-6, with D maybe TRBD1 (6 bases). The germline V gene has CDR1 GTSNPN and CDR2 SVGIG (reference sequence). The CDR3 extends over 14 amino acids. V shed 0 bases and J shed 10 bases, with 13 bases lying between them. CDR3 DNA: TGTGCCTGGAGTGTAAGCAGGGGAGACTCACCCCTCCACTTT. Encoded protein: CAWSVSRGDSPLHF.

The chain has TRBV7-2 and TRBJ1-1; TRBD1 matches 8 bases. Germline loops: CDR1 SGHTA, CDR2 FQGNSA. The CDR3 totals 15 residues. V shed 8 bases and J 3 bases; nucleotides not matched to a gene: 11. In DNA, the CDR3 is TGTGCCAGCGGACAGGGCCTTATTAGGGACACTGAAGCTTTCTTT. It yields the protein CASGQGLIRDTEAFF.

This clone was detected only a few times. CDR3 amino acids: CASSDAGFGNTIYF. The CDR3 DNA sequence: TGTGCCAGCAGCGACGCAGGGTTTGGAAACACCATATATTTT. This chain uses TRBV3-1 (or the pseudogene TRBV3-2) with TRBJ1-3; possible D gene TRBD1, 5 bases. V lost 5 bases and J lost 3, with 11 bases in between. The length of the CDR3 is 14 residues. The V gene's germline CDR1 is LGHDT and CDR2 YNNKEL (reference sequence).

The genes are TRBV5-6 and TRBJ1-2; maybe TRBD1 (6 bases). This CDR3 spans 14 amino acids. CDR1 is SGHDT and CDR2 is YYEEEE in the germline V gene. Trimming took off 4 bases at V and 4 bases at J, with 14 bases between the two ends. CDR3 nucleotides: TGTGCCAGCAGCCATGGACAGCGTGGCTATGGCTACACCTTC. This encodes CASSHGQRGYGYTF.

The chain is built from TRBV18 and TRBJ2-5, with D perhaps TRBD2 (6 bases). There are 13 residues in the CDR3. The germline gives CDR1 KGHSH, CDR2 LQKENI. V was shortened by 2 bases and J by 5 bases, with 9 bases between the two germline ends. CDR3 nucleotide sequence: TGTGCCAGCTCACCAGGAGGGGTTGAGACCCAGTACTTC. It translates to CASSPGGVETQYF.

The CDR3 sequence: CSVGASGIGSYEQYF. The CDR3 nucleotides are TGCAGCGTCGGGGCTAGCGGGATAGGCTCCTACGAGCAGTACTTC. The chain combines TRBV29-1 with TRBJ2-7; 9 bases agree with TRBD2. Germline lookup yields CDR1 SQVTM and CDR2 ANQGSEA. V was pared by 6 bases and J by 0 bases, with 9 bases of the junction left unmatched. This CDR3 has 15 residues.

This clone came up a few times. V usage is TRBV30 and J usage is TRBJ2-7; 9 nucleotides align to TRBD1. Germline trimming cut 0 bases from V and 0 bases from J; bases unmatched to any gene: 9. Germline V CDR1 and CDR2: GTSNPN, SVGIG (reference sequence). The CDR3 totals 17 residues. The CDR3 bases are TGTGCCTGGAGTGTAAAACAAGGACAGGGGAGCTCCTACGAGCAGTACTTC. Its translation is CAWSVKQGQGSSYEQYF.

V and J are TRBV27 and TRBJ2-7; 7 bases match TRBD1. The trim removed 3 bases at V and 1 base at J, leaving 6 bases unmatched. The CDR3 is 15 residues long. The V gene's germline CDR1 is MNHEY and CDR2 SMNVEV (reference sequence). The CDR3 nucleotides read TGTGCCAGCAGTTTTCTCCCACAGGGGTCCTACGAGCAGTACTTC. It is translated as CASSFLPQGSYEQYF.

The sample holds one count of this clone. The chain uses TRBV30 and TRBJ2-2, with D possibly TRBD2 on 6 matching bases. CDR3 size: 12 residues. Germline-derived CDR1 and CDR2 are GTSNPN and SVGIG (reference sequence). The V end lost 8 bases, the J end lost 3 bases, and 10 bases lay between the germline ends. CDR3 sequence: CARPGDTGELFF. The DNA of the CDR3 is TGTGCCCGTCCGGGGGACACCGGGGAGCTGTTTTTT.

The chain recombines TRBV7-9 with TRBJ2-5, with D possibly TRBD1 on 6 matching bases. Germline assignment: CDR1 SEHNR and CDR2 FQNEAQ (reference sequence). V lost 3 bases, J lost 0 bases, and 11 bases lay in between. The CDR3 length is 15 residues. The DNA of the CDR3 is TGTGCCAGCAGCTTCTCCGGGACAAACCAAGAGACCCAGTACTTC. Its translation: CASSFSGTNQETQYF.

V gene TRBV29-1 combines with J gene TRBJ2-3; D unclear. Trimming removed 8 bases from V and 8 bases from J, with 14 bases in between. The germline V gene has CDR1 SQVTM and CDR2 ANQGSEA. The CDR3 contains 11 residues. DNA of the CDR3: TGCAGCCCTTCCGGTTTGTTTACGCAGTATTTT. It specifies CSPSGLFTQYF.

In its sample, this clone was seen a few times. The chain carries TRBV9 and TRBJ1-2, with 10 positions matching TRBD1. Losses at the gene ends were 4 bases for V and 8 bases for J; bases not matched to a gene: 5. CDR1 is SGDLS, CDR2 YYNGEE, per germline. The CDR3 has 13 residues. CDR3 bases: TGTGCCAGCAGCCCTGGACAGGGGGTCGGCTACACCTTC. It translates to CASSPGQGVGYTF.

CDR3 in DNA: TGTGCCAGCACCTGGAGGTTCAGGGGTGGAAACACCATATATTTT. Encoded protein: CASTWRFRGGNTIYF. V usage is TRBV28 and J usage is TRBJ1-3, with TRBD1 as a possible D gene (6 bases). This CDR3 spans 15 amino acids. V lost 7 bases to trimming and J lost 3 bases, with 16 bases between them. Germline V gene sequence: CDR1 MDHEN, CDR2 SYDVKM.

J is TRBJ2-1 and V is TRBV6-4; 10 bases match TRBD2. V shed 5 bases, J shed 8 bases, and the junction held 6 bases outside the gene matches. The CDR3 runs to 14 residues. CDR1 and CDR2 from the germline V gene are MRHNA and SNTAGT. The CDR3 coding sequence is TGTGCCAGCAGTCCCTCTAGCGGGGGCTATGAGCAGTTCTTC. Protein sequence: CASSPSSGGYEQFF.